This entry describes one T cell receptor (beta chain). Original processing notes: How many nucleated cells were present was estimated from reference gene primer amplification. The repertoire was sequenced with immunoSEQ multiplex PCR; TCRdb's copy has only in-frame clones and lacks some. The V and J calls and the clone size are those of that table, but D and trimming were determined from the DNA. In the table there are 50,000 or so clones, about 76% of which are singletons. These data originate in a study of blood T cell repertoires in COVID-19. Study as a whole: The cDNA or gDNA used as material had been derived from T cells, B-cell-depleted T cells, or PBMCs.

The CDR3 runs to 16 residues. Germline V CDR1 and CDR2: MNHEY, SVGAGI. V lost 2 bases, J lost 3 bases, and 14 bases lay in between. The TCR originated in a human donor with active or convalescent COVID-19. The donor label of this sample is uncertain. The chain joins TRBV6-5 to TRBJ1-5; perhaps TRBD1 as D (6 bases). The sample consisted of peripheral blood. CDR3 region: CASSYRTAVANQPQHF. The CDR3 DNA reads TGTGCCAGCAGTTACCGGACAGCCGTGGCCAATCAGCCCCAGCATTTT.